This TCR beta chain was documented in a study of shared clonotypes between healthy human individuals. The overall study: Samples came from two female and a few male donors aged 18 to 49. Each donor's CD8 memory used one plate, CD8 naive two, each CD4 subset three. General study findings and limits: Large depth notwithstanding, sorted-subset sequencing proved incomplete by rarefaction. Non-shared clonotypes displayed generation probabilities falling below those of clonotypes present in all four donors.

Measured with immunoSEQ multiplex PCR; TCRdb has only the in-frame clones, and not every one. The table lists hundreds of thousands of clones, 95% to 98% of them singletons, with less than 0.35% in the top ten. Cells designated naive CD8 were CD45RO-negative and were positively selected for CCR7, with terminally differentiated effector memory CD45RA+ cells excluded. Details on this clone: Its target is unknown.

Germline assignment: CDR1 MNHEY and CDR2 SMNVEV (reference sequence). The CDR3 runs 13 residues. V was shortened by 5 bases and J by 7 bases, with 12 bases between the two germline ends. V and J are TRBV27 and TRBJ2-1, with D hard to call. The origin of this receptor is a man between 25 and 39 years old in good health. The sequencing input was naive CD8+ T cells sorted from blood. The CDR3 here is CASSQAHVNEQFF. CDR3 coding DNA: TGTGCCAGCAGTCAAGCGCACGTGAATGAGCAGTTCTTC.